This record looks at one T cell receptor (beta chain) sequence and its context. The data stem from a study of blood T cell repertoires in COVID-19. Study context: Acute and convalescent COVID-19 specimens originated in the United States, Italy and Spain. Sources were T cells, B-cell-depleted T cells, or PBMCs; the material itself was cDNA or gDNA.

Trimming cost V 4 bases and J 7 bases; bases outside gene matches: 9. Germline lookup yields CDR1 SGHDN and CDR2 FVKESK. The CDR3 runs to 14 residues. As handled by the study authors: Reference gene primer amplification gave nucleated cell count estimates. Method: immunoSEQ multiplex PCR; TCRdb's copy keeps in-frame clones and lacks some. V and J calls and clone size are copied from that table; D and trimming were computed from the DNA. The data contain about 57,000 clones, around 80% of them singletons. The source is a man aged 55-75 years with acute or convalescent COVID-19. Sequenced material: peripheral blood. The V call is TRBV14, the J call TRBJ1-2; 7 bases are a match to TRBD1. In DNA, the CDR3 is TGTGCCAGCAGCCCTGACAGGGTGAATTCTGGCTACACCTTC. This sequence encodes CASSPDRVNSGYTF.